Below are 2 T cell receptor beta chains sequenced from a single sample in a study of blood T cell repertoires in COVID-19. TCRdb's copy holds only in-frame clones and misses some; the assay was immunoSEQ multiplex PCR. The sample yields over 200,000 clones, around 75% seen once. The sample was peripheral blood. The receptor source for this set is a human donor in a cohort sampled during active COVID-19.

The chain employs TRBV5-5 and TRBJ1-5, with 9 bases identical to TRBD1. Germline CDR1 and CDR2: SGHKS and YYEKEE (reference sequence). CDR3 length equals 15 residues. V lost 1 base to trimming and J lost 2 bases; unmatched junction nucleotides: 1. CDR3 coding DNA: TGTGCCAGCAGCTTGCGGACAGGGGGCAATCAGCCCCAGCATTTT. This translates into CASSLRTGGNQPQHF.

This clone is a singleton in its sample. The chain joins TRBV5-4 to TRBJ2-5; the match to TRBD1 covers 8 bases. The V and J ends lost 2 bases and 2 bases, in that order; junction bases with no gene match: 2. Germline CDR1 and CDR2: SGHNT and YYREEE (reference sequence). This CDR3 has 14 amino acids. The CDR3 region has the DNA TGTGCCAGCAGCTTCCGGGACAGGCAAGAGACCCAGTACTTC. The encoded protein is CASSFRDRQETQYF. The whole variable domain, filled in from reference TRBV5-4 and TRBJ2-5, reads ETGVTQSPTHLIKTRGQQVTLRCSSQSGHNTVSWYQQALGQGPQFIFQYYREEENGRGNFPPRFSGLQFPNYSSELNVNALELDDSALYLCASSFRDRQETQYFGPGTRLLVL.